This T cell receptor (beta chain) is from a study of blood T cell repertoires in COVID-19. This clone was counted once. Profiled with immunoSEQ multiplex PCR; TCRdb holds only in-frame clones, not every one. This sample has 54,000 or so clones, with around 81% found just once. CDR3 length: 14 residues. Per the germline V gene, CDR1 is LGHDT and CDR2 is YNNKEL (reference sequence). The V gene end was trimmed by 4 bases and the J gene end by 4 bases; junction bases not matched to a gene: 5. The rearrangement joins TRBV3-1 (or the pseudogene TRBV3-2) to TRBJ2-3; 7 bases map to TRBD1. The clonotype comes from a woman at least 80 years old with acute or convalescent COVID-19. Sequences were obtained from peripheral blood. The CDR3 sequence: CASSRNRGPDTQYF. The CDR3, as DNA: TGTGCCAGCAGCCGTAACAGGGGTCCAGATACGCAGTATTTT.